The present T cell receptor beta chain was sequenced within a study of shared clonotypes between healthy human individuals. Germline lookup yields CDR1 SGHAT and CDR2 FQNNGV. CDR3 length: 14 residues. The germline V and J ends were trimmed by 5 bases and 3 bases, with 11 bases remaining between them. Clones were read by immunoSEQ multiplex PCR, and TCRdb kept only the in-frame ones, dropping some. The sample holds roughly 2,500,000 clones, 90% to 95% seen once. Material: naive CD4+ T cells from PBMCs. The sample's subset: CD45RA+ positively selected. This TCR was recovered from a man between 18 and 29 years old in good health. Some clones in this sample may be carry-over from other donors' samples. The rearrangement links TRBV11-2 to TRBJ1-3; D might be TRBD1 (5 bases). This CDR3 is CASSLDSLGNTIYF. The CDR3, as DNA: TGTGCCAGCAGCCTCGACAGCCTTGGAAACACCATATATTTT.